This passage covers 8 T cell receptor beta chains from one sample sequenced in a study of cytomegalovirus exposure and HLA in healthy donors. 13 Jbeta primers and 60 Vbeta primers were used for the PCR. This table comes from immunoSEQ multiplex PCR, and its TCRdb copy is limited to in-frame clones, with some not included. This sample carries over 75,000 clones, more than 75% of them seen once, and the ten largest clones take over 8.5%. The sample taken for sequencing was PBMCs. The receptors here all came from a man aged 25-45 years in good health and CMV-seropositive.

This chain connects TRBV19 to TRBJ1-2; 11 nucleotides line up with TRBD1. Germline lookup yields CDR1 LNHDA and CDR2 SQIVND (reference sequence). Losses at the gene ends were 3 bases for V and 7 bases for J; bases not matched to a gene: 19. CDR3 size: 19 residues. The CDR3 nucleotides read TGTGCCAGTAGTATTACCGGACAGGGGGCCCCGGTGTCATTCTTTGGCTACACCTTC. It specifies CASSITGQGAPVSFFGYTF.

V and J are TRBV9 and TRBJ2-3, with 8 bases matching TRBD1. Germline loops: CDR1 SGDLS, CDR2 YYNGEE. V lost 4 bases and J lost 4; bases outside the gene matches: 11. This CDR3 region has 16 residues. The CDR3 spells CASSLDGQGFSDTQYF. The CDR3 region has the DNA TGTGCCAGCAGCTTGGATGGACAGGGTTTTTCAGATACGCAGTATTTT.

This clone was seen a single time. The chain couples TRBV30 to TRBJ2-5; TRBD2 agrees at 9 bases. Gene TRBJ2-7 matches the end of the DNA better, so the J call may be wrong. The CDR3 consists of 13 residues. In germline, CDR1 is GTSNPN, CDR2 SVGIG (reference sequence). CDR3 nucleotide sequence: TGTGCCTGGAGTGTACTAGCGGGCTACGAGCAGTACTTC. The encoded protein is CAWSVLAGYEQYF.

This clone appeared a few times. V gene TRBV5-8 combines with J gene TRBJ1-1, with 8 positions matching TRBD1. V lost 4 bases, J lost 2 bases, and 13 bases stayed unmatched. Germline V gives CDR1 SGHTS, CDR2 YDEGEE. The length of the CDR3 is 17 residues. CDR3 DNA sequence: TGTGCCAGCAGCAAGTTGACAGGACAGGGAGGAAACACTGAAGCTTTCTTT. As protein: CASSKLTGQGGNTEAFF.

The rearrangement joins TRBV18 to TRBJ2-7, with TRBD2 identical over 14 bases. The CDR3 loop spans 18 amino acids. V shed 4 bases and J 7 bases; nucleotides not matched to a gene: 15. From germline, CDR1 is KGHSH and CDR2 LQKENI. DNA for the CDR3: TGTGCCAGCTCACGAAACGATCCCGGGACTAGCGGGAGTGTTGAGCAGTACTTC. Translation gives CASSRNDPGTSGSVEQYF.

This chain links TRBV7-9 with TRBJ2-3; unclear D gene. This CDR3 spans 17 amino acids. With 0 bases removed from V and 0 bases from J, the gap between germline ends came to 13 bases. Germline V gene sequence: CDR1 SEHNR, CDR2 FQNEAQ (reference sequence). The CDR3 DNA reads as TGTGCCAGCAGCTTAGCGAGGAGCTTTTCTAGCACAGATACGCAGTATTTT. Amino acid sequence: CASSLARSFSSTDTQYF. Together with reference TRBV7-9 and TRBJ2-3, the CDR3 gives the full variable domain: DTGVSQNPRHKITKRGQNVTFRCDPISEHNRLYWYRQTLGQGPEFLTYFQNEAQLEKSRLLSDRFSAERPKGSFSTLEIQRTEQGDSAMYLCASSLARSFSSTDTQYFGPGTRLTVL.

The V and J genes are TRBV30 and TRBJ2-3, with 9 nucleotides matching TRBD2. CDR3 length: 19 amino acids. Losses at the gene ends were 3 bases for V and 2 bases for J; bases not matched to a gene: 18. Per the germline V gene, CDR1 is GTSNPN and CDR2 is SVGIG (reference sequence). Written as DNA, the CDR3 is TGTGCCTGGAGCGCTTATAAAGCGGGAGGAAGAGTCGACACAGATACGCAGTATTTT. This codes for CAWSAYKAGGRVDTDTQYF.

The table lists this clone with a few counts. The rearrangement links TRBV2 to TRBJ2-1; 7 nucleotides align to TRBD2. Trimming at V came to 2 bases and at J to 9 bases, leaving 13 bases not matched to a gene. The CDR3 covers 16 residues. Germline V gives CDR1 SNHLY, CDR2 FYNNEI. The CDR3: CASSEYGGGSLAEQFF. CDR3 in DNA: TGTGCCAGCAGTGAATATGGGGGAGGGAGCTTGGCTGAGCAGTTCTTC.